These 8 T cell receptor beta chains were sequenced from one sample in a study of molecular identifiers for immune sequencing clone quantification (dated by TCRdb to 2017 to 2018). The library was prepared using PCR. These reads were obtained on an Illumina HiSeq 4000. Using fastp trimming at Q25 and MiXCR clonotype assembly, TCRdb reanalyzed the public sequencing data and kept in-frame beta chains. One record per CDR3 amino acid sequence lists the most common genes and DNA. This sample has about 640,000 distinct CDR3 sequences in its table, and about 20% of those were observed once. In total, the top ten clones hold roughly 0.9% of the sample. The sequenced material came from naive CD8+ T cells from blood, with Jurkat cell RNA spiked in. This specimen's cell subset or site label, interpreted: FACS-sorted CD8+CD4-CCR7+CD45RA+ naive T cells. These receptors originate from a human donor in good health. Some libraries in this study had Jurkat cell RNA spiked in.

Points on this clonotype: A much larger clonotype is one base distant, so this may be a read error. V gene TRBV2 combines with J gene TRBJ2-3, with D possibly matching TRBD1 (5 bases). Germline lookup yields CDR1 SNHLY and CDR2 FYNNEI. The ends were cut back, 2 bases at V and 1 base at J, with 7 bases in the middle. This CDR3 has 14 amino acids. The CDR3, as DNA: TGTGCCAGCAGTGAATACAGGTGCACAGATACGCAGTATTTT. Translating it yields CASSEYRCTDTQYF.

In regard to this clonotype: A read error may explain this, as a much larger clone is one base away. The CDR3 is CASSLCAGTEAFF. CDR3 sequence (DNA): TGTGCCAGCAGCTTATGTGCGGGCACTGAAGCTTTCTTT. The chain is built from TRBV7-9 and TRBJ1-1; D remains unclear. The CDR3 has 13 residues. Germline CDR1 is SEHNR and CDR2 is FQNEAQ (reference sequence). The germline V and J ends were trimmed by 2 bases and 4 bases, with 8 bases remaining between them.

This clonotype has at least ten counts. The V and J genes are TRBV20-1 and TRBJ1-1; D remains ambiguous. CDR3 length: 13 residues. The V end was cut by 4 bases, the J end by 0 bases, with 9 bases between. The germline V gene encodes CDR1 DFQATT and CDR2 SNEGSKA (reference sequence). The CDR3 region has the DNA TGCAGTGCTACCAGTCTCATGAACACTGAAGCTTTCTTT. Protein sequence: CSATSLMNTEAFF.

The sample holds one count of this clonotype. It is likely a read error, because the conserved phenylalanine at the end of the CDR3 is missing. The chain joins TRBV27 to TRBJ2-2; no definite D call. V was clipped by 2 bases and J by 7 bases, with 11 bases between them. Germline values: CDR1 MNHEY, CDR2 SMNVEV (reference sequence). This CDR3 spans 14 amino acids. The CDR3 DNA follows: TGTGCCAGCAGTTTAATTGGAGTCGGCGGGGAGCTGTTTCTT. As protein: CASSLIGVGGELFL.

This clonotype was counted many times. The chain carries TRBV7-9 and TRBJ2-7; D remains unclear. Germline CDR1 is SEHNR and CDR2 is FQNEAQ (reference sequence). V gave up 1 base and J gave up 3 bases, with 10 bases separating them. This CDR3 is 14 amino acids long. The CDR3 region has the DNA TGTGCCAGCAGCTTAGATCCGGCAGACTACGAGCAGTACTTC. Its translation is CASSLDPADYEQYF.

This clonotype was seen ten or more times. The chain carries TRBV20-1 and TRBJ1-1; a weak D match, TRBD1 (5 bases). Germline CDR1 is DFQATT and CDR2 is SNEGSKA (reference sequence). V dropped 3 bases and J dropped 5 bases, with 13 bases sitting between them. CDR3 length: 13 amino acids. The DNA of the CDR3 is TGCAGTGCTAGTGCCGGGGGGTGGACTGAAGCTTTCTTT. Translating gives CSASAGGWTEAFF.

CDR3 DNA sequence: TGTGCCAGCAGCGAGGGGACCGCCACCTACGAGCAGTACTTC. Translation gives CASSEGTATYEQYF. This chain uses TRBV9 with TRBJ2-7; either TRBD1 or TRBD2 may fit D (5 bases each). The CDR3 has 14 amino acids. Per germline, CDR1 SGDLS and CDR2 YYNGEE. V was clipped by 3 bases and J by 2 bases, with 12 bases between them. Supplemented by reference TRBV9 and TRBJ2-7, the full variable domain reads DSGVTQTPKHLITATGQRVTLRCSPRSGDLSVYWYQQSLDQGLQFLIQYYNGEERAKGNILERFSAQQFPDLHSELNLSSLELGDSALYFCASSEGTATYEQYFGPGTRLTVT.

The rearrangement uses TRBV27 and TRBJ1-1; 7 nucleotides align to TRBD1. Germline V gives CDR1 MNHEY, CDR2 SMNVEV (reference sequence). The V gene end was trimmed by 2 bases and the J gene end by 3 bases; junction bases not matched to a gene: 3. The CDR3 has 14 amino acids. CDR3 in amino acids: CASSLIQGDTEAFF. CDR3 bases: TGTGCCAGCAGTTTAATCCAGGGGGACACTGAAGCTTTCTTT.